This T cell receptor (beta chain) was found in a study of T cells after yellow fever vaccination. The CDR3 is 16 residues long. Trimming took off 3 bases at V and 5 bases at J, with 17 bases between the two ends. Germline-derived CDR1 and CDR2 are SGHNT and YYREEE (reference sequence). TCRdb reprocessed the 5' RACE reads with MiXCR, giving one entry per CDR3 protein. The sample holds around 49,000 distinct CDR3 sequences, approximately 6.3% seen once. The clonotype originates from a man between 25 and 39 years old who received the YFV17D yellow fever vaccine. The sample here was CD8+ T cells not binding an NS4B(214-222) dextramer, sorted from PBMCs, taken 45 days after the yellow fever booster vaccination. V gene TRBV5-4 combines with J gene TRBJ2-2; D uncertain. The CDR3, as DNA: TGTGCCAGCAGCTCGTCGAAATTTTCCGCGACCGGGGAGCTGTTTTTT. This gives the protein CASSSSKFSATGELFF.